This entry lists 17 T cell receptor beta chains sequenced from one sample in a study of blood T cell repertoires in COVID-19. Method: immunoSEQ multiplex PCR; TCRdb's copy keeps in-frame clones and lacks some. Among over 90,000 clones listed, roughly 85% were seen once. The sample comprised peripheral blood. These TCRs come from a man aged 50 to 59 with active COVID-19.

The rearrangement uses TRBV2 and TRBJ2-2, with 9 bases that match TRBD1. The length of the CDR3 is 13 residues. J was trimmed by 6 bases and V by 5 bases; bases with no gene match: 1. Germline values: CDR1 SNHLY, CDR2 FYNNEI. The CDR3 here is CASSRQGAGELFF. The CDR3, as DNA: TGTGCCAGCAGTAGACAGGGGGCCGGGGAGCTGTTTTTT.

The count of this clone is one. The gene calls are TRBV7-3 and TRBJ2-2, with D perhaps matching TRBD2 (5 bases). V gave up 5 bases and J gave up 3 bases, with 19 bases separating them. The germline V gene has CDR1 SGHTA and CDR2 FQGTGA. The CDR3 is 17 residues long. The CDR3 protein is CASSTAPRTRYTGELFF. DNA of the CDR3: TGTGCCAGCAGCACCGCACCACGAACTAGATACACCGGGGAGCTGTTTTTT.

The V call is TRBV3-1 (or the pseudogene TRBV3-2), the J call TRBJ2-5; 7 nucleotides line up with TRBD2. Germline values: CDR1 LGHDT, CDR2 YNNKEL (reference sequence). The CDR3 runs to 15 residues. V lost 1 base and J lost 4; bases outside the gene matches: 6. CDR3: CASSQGTSVGETQYF. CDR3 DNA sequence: TGTGCCAGCAGCCAAGGTACTAGCGTAGGAGAGACCCAGTACTTC.

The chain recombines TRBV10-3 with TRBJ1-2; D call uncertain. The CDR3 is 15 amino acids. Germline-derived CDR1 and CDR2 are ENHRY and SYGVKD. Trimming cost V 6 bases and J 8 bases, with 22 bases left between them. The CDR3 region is CAIRGVYPALYGYTF. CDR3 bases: TGTGCCATCAGAGGCGTGTATCCAGCGCTTTACGGCTACACCTTC.

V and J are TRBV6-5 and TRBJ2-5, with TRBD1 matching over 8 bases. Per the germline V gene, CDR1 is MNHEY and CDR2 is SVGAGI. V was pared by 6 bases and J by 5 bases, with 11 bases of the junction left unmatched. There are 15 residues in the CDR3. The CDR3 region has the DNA TGTGCCAGCAGACTAGACAGGGGAGGTTGGGAGACCCAGTACTTC. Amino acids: CASRLDRGGWETQYF.

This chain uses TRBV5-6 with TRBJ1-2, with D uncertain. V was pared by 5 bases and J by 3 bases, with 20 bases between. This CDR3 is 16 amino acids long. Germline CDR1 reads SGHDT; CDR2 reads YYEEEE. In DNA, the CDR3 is TGTGCCAGCAGTCCTCCGGGGTTCCGGAGCCACTATGGCTACACCTTC. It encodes CASSPPGFRSHYGYTF.

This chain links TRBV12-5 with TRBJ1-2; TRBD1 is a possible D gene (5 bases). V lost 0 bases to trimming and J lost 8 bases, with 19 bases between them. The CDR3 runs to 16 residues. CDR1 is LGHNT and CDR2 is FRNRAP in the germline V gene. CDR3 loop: CASGLVSLTRGGGYTF. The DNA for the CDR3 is TGTGCTAGTGGTTTGGTATCCCTCACAAGGGGTGGAGGCTACACCTTC.

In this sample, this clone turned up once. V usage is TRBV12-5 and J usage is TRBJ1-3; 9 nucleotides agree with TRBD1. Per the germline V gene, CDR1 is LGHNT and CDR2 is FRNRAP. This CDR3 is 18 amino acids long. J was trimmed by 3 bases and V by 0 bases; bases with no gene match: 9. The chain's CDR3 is CASGLVLKGQGGGNTIYF. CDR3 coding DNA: TGTGCTAGTGGTTTGGTTTTAAAGGGACAGGGCGGTGGAAACACCATATATTTT.

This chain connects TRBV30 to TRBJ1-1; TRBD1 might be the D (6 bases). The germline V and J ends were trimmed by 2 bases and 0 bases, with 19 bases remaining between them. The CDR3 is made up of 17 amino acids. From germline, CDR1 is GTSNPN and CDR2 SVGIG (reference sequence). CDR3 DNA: TGTGCCTGGAGTCGTCCGACAGGCACATACATGAACACTGAAGCTTTCTTT. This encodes CAWSRPTGTYMNTEAFF.

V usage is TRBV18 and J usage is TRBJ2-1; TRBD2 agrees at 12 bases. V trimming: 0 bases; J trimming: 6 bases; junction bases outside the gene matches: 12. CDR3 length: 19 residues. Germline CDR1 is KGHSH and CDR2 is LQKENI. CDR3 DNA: TGTGCCAGCTCACCACCATCACTAGCGGGGGGCTTAGTCATCAATGAGCAGTTCTTC. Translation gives CASSPPSLAGGLVINEQFF.

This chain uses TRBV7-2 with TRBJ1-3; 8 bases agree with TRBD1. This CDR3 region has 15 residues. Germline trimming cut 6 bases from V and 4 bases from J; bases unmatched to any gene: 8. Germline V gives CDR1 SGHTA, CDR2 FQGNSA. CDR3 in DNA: TGTGCCAGCAGTCGAACAGGGGGGCTCGGAAACACCATATATTTT. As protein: CASSRTGGLGNTIYF.

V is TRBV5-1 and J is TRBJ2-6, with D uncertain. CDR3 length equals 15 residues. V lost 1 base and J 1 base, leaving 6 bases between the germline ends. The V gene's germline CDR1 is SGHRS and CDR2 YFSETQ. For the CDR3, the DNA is TGCGCCAGCAGCTTGACAGTTTCTGGGGCCAACGTCCTGACTTTC. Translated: CASSLTVSGANVLTF.

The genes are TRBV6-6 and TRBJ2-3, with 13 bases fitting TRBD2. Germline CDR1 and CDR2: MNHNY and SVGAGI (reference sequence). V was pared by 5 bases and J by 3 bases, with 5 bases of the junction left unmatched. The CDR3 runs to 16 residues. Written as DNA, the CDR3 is TGTGCCAGCAGTGGATCGGGACTAGCGGGGACAGATACGCAGTATTTT. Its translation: CASSGSGLAGTDTQYF.

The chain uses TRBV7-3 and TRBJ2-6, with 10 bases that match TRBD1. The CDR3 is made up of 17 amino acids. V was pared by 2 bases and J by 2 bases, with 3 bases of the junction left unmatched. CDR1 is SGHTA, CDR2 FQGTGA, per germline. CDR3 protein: CASSLATGGTGANVLTF. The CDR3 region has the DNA TGTGCCAGCAGCTTAGCGACAGGGGGCACTGGGGCCAACGTCCTGACTTTC.

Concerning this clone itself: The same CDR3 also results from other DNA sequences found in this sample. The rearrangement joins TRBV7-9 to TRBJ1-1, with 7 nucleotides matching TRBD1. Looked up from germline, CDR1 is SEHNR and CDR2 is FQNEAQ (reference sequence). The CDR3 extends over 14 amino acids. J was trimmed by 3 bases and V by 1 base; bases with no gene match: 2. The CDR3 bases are TGTGCCAGCAGCTTAGGACAGGGAGACACTGAAGCTTTCTTT. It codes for CASSLGQGDTEAFF.

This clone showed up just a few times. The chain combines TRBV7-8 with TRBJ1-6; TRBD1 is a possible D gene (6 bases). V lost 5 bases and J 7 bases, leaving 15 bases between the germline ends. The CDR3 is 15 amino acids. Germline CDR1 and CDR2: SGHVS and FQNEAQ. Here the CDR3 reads CASSQNLQGNSPLHF. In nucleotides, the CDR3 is TGTGCCAGCAGCCAAAATCTACAGGGAAATTCACCCCTCCACTTT. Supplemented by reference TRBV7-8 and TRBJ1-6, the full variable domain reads GAGVSQSPRYKVAKRGQDVALRCDPISGHVSLFWYQQALGQGPEFLTYFQNEAQLDKSGLPSDRFFAERPEGSVSTLKIQRTQQEDSAVYLCASSQNLQGNSPLHFGNGTRLTVT.

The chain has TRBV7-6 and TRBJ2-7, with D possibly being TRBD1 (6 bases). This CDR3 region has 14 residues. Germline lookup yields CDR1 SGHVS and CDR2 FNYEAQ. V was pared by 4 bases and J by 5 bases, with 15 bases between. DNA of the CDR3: TGTGCCAGCAGCTCCGATGGACAGTGGGACGAGCAGTACTTC. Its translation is CASSSDGQWDEQYF. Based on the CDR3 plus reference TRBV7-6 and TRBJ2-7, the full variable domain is GAGVSQSPRYKVTKRGQDVALRCDPISGHVSLYWYRQALGQGPEFLTYFNYEAQQDKSGLPNDRFSAERPEGSISTLTIQRTEQRDSAMYRCASSSDGQWDEQYFGPGTRLTVT.